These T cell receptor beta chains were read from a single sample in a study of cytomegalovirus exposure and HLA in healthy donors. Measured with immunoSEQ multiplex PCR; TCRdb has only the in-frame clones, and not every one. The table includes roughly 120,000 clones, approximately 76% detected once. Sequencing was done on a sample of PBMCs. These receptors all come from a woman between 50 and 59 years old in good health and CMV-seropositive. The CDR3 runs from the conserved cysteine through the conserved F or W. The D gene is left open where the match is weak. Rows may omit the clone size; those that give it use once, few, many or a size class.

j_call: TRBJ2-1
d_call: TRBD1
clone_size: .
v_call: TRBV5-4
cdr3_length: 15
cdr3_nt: TGTGCCAGCAGCGCCGACAGGGGGCGTTTGAATGAGCAGTTCTTC
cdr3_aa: CASSADRGRLNEQFF

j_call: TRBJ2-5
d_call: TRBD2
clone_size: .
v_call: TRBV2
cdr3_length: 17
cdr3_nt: TGTGCCAGCAGTGAGACGATTTCGACGGGGGGACAAGAGACCCAGTACTTC
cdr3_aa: CASSETISTGGQETQYF

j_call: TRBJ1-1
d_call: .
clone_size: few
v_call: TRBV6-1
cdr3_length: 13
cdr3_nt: TGTGCCAGCAACCAACGGGGGAACACTGAAGCTTTCTTT
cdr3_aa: CASNQRGNTEAFF

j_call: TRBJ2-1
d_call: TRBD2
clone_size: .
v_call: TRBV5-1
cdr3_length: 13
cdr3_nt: TGCGCCAGCAGCAGGACTAGCATAGATGAGCAGTTCTTC
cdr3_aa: CASSRTSIDEQFF

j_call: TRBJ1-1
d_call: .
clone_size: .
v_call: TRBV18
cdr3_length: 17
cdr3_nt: TGTGCCAGCTCACCTACCTCCTACCAGGTGGTCAACACTGAAGCTTTCTTT
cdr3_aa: CASSPTSYQVVNTEAFF

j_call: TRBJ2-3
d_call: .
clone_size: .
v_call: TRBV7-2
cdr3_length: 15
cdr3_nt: TGTGCCAGCGGTTACGGAGGGGCCCCCACAGATACGCAGTATTTT
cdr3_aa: CASGYGGAPTDTQYF

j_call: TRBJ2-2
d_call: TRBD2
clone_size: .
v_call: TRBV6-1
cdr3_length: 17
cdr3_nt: TGTGCCAGCAGTGAAGTAGGGACTAGCGGATTGGGAGAGGAGCTGTTTTTT
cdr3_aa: CASSEVGTSGLGEELFF

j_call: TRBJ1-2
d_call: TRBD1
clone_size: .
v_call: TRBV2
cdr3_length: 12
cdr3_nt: TGTGCCAGCAGCGACAGGGGGGCGGGCTACACCTTC
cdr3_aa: CASSDRGAGYTF

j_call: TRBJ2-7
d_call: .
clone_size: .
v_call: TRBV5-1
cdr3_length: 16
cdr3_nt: TGCGCCAGCAGCTTGGGGGGCAGCGCGAGCTCCTACGAGCAGTACTTC
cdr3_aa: CASSLGGSASSYEQYF

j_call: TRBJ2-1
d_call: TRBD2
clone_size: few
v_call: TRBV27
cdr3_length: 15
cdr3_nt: TGTGCCAGCAGTTTAGTCGGACTAGCGGGAATTGAGCAGTTCTTC
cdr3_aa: CASSLVGLAGIEQFF

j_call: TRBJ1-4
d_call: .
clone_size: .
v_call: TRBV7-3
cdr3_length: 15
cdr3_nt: TGTGCCAGCAGCTTAAGTGGGCAGCCTAATGAAAAACTGTTTTTT
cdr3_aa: CASSLSGQPNEKLFF

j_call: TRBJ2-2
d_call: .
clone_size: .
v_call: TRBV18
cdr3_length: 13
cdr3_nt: TGTGCCAGCTCACCACTCTTCACCGGGGAGCTGTTTTTT
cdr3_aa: CASSPLFTGELFF

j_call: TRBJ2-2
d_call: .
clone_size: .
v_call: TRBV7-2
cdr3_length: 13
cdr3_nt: TGTGCCAGCAGCCGATACAGGGCCGGGGAGCTGTTTTTT
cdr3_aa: CASSRYRAGELFF

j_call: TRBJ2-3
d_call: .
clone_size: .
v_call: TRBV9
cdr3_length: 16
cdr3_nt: TGTGCCAGCAGCCCTGCAAGAGGTTGGAGCACAGATACGCAGTATTTT
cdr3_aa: CASSPARGWSTDTQYF